These T cell receptor beta chains were read from a single sample in a study of T-cell reconstitution after alpha-beta-depleted transplantation in children. TCRdb reanalysed the PCR reads using MiXCR and keeps one entry per CDR3 protein. The table records hundreds of thousands of distinct CDR3 sequences, over 7.5% of them present only once. Specimen: peripheral blood, collected 360 days after TCRalphabeta/CD19-depleted stem cell transplant. These receptors were collected from a female patient between 2 and 15 years old who had a stem cell transplant for Fanconi anemia, so the T cells may come from the graft donor. CDR3s include the opening cysteine and the closing phenylalanine or tryptophan. Fields, in order: CDR3 protein, CDR3 DNA, clone size, J gene, CDR3 length, V gene, D gene. The D gene is left open where the match is weak. For some rows the clone size is stated as once, few or many, or as a class when expanded; others skip it.

CASSSDTTSNKPQHF TGTGCCAGCAGCTCAGACACCACTAGCAATAAGCCCCAGCATTTT - TRBJ1-5 15 TRBV7-9 -
CSAVSQGDTEAFF TGCAGCGCCGTCTCACAGGGTGACACTGAAGCTTTCTTT many TRBJ1-1 13 TRBV29-1 -
CCARSADYRGYTEAFF TGCTGTGCTAGATCCGCTGATTACAGGGGGTACACTGAAGCTTTCTTT - TRBJ1-1 16 TRBV20-1 TRBD1
CASSQGTSSEAFF TGTGCCAGCAGCCAAGGGACTTCCTCTGAAGCTTTCTTT many TRBJ1-1 13 TRBV3-1 -
CSANAGSQPQHF TGCAGTGCTAATGCAGGGAGTCAGCCCCAGCATTTT many TRBJ1-5 12 TRBV20-1 -
CASSFPESPLHF TGTGCCAGCAGTTTTCCCGAATCACCCCTCCACTTT many TRBJ1-6 12 TRBV12-3/TRBV12-4 -
CASSLATFSGNTIYF TGTGCCAGCAGCTTAGCTACCTTCTCTGGAAACACCATATATTTT - TRBJ1-3 15 TRBV7-2 -
CSVEDPGGGEETQYF TGCAGCGTTGAAGATCCGGGCGGGGGGGAAGAGACCCAGTACTTC few TRBJ2-5 15 TRBV29-1 TRBD2
CASSYRTSGGWGTQYF TGTGCCAGCAGTTACAGGACTAGCGGGGGTTGGGGTACGCAGTATTTT many TRBJ2-3 16 TRBV6-5 TRBD2
CSARALGGAVTGELFF TGCAGTGCTAGAGCTCTAGGGGGTGCGGTCACCGGGGAGCTGTTTTTT many TRBJ2-2 16 TRBV20-1 -
CSVRTGGYGETQYF TGCAGCGTGCGAACAGGGGGATATGGGGAGACCCAGTACTTC many TRBJ2-5 14 TRBV29-1 TRBD1
CASTQPGLAGGYTGELFF TGTGCCAGCACCCAGCCGGGACTAGCGGGAGGGTACACCGGGGAGCTGTTTTTT many TRBJ2-2 18 TRBV11-2 TRBD2
CASSVDPGQGVKNIQYF TGTGCCAGCAGCGTAGATCCGGGACAGGGGGTGAAAAACATTCAGTACTTC many TRBJ2-4 17 TRBV9 TRBD1
CASSFFVGNTDTQYF TGTGCCAGCAGCTTTTTCGTTGGGAACACAGATACGCAGTATTTT few TRBJ2-3 15 TRBV7-2 -
CASSRGRNTEAFF TGTGCCAGCAGTCGTGGCCGGAACACTGAAGCTTTCTTT many TRBJ1-1 13 TRBV7-2 -
CSVEDSTDTQYF TGCAGCGTTGAGGACAGCACAGATACGCAGTATTTT few TRBJ2-3 12 TRBV29-1 -
CASNSVGGSYEQYF TGTGCCAGCAACTCCGTAGGGGGCTCCTACGAGCAGTACTTC many TRBJ2-7 14 TRBV12-3/TRBV12-4 -
CASSFPPGGYNEQFF TGTGCCAGCAGCTTCCCCCCAGGGGGTTACAATGAGCAGTTCTTC many TRBJ2-1 15 TRBV7-2 TRBD1
CASSMTGVDEQYF TGTGCCAGCAGTATGACAGGGGTTGACGAGCAGTACTTC many TRBJ2-7 13 TRBV27 TRBD1
CASSLAMSSGNTIYF TGTGCCAGCAGCTTAGCGATGAGCTCTGGAAACACCATATATTTT few TRBJ1-3 15 TRBV7-9 -
CASSLAFDRFFYGYTF TGCGCCAGCAGCTTGGCGTTTGACAGATTTTTCTATGGCTACACCTTC - TRBJ1-2 16 TRBV5-1 -
CASSPGPPWDYEQYF TGTGCCAGCAGCCCAGGGCCCCCTTGGGACTACGAGCAGTACTTC few TRBJ2-7 15 TRBV11-3 -
CASSPIWARRQYF TGTGCCAGCAGCCCCATATGGGCTAGGCGGCAGTATTTT - TRBJ2-3 13 TRBV7-2 -
CASSNQWGRLAGADTQYF TGTGCCAGCAGTAACCAATGGGGCCGACTAGCGGGGGCGGATACGCAGTATTTT few TRBJ2-3 18 TRBV6-2/TRBV6-3 TRBD2
CASSKGRAISTEAFF TGTGCCAGCAGCAAAGGGAGGGCGATTAGCACTGAAGCTTTCTTT - TRBJ1-1 15 TRBV21-1 -
CATGTGVSNEQFF TGTGCCACCGGGACAGGGGTTAGCAATGAGCAGTTCTTC many TRBJ2-1 13 TRBV7-6 TRBD1
CASSQELDRNRDRGYEQYF TGTGCCAGCAGCCAAGAGCTAGATAGAAACCGGGACAGGGGCTACGAGCAGTACTTC - TRBJ2-7 19 TRBV14 TRBD1
CSAFLTGVEQFF TGCAGTGCCTTTTTGACAGGGGTCGAGCAGTTCTTC few TRBJ2-1 12 TRBV20-1 TRBD1
CAISEQGFSTDTQYF TGTGCCATCAGTGAGCAGGGATTTAGCACAGATACGCAGTATTTT many TRBJ2-3 15 TRBV10-3 -
CASSFAGGTGELFF TGTGCCAGCAGTTTTGCGGGAGGAACCGGGGAGCTGTTTTTT many TRBJ2-2 14 TRBV27 TRBD2
CASSSPGQTYEQYF TGCGCCAGCAGCTCTCCGGGACAGACCTACGAGCAGTACTTC many TRBJ2-7 14 TRBV5-1 TRBD1
CASSHSSRVGYGYTF TGCGCCAGCAGCCATTCTTCCCGGGTAGGCTATGGCTACACCTTC - TRBJ1-2 15 TRBV5-1 -
CSARLRTGLTDTQYF TGCAGTGCTAGACTGAGGACAGGGCTCACAGATACGCAGTATTTT many TRBJ2-3 15 TRBV20-1 TRBD1
CARPGQPLLAKNIQYF TGCGCCAGGCCGGGACAGCCCCTTCTAGCCAAAAACATTCAGTACTTC few TRBJ2-4 16 TRBV23-1 TRBD1
CASRFGEELAAFF TGTGCCAGCAGGTTCGGAGAGGAACTTGCAGCTTTCTTT few TRBJ1-1 13 TRBV7-9 -
CSVDIGQGEAYGYTF TGCAGCGTTGATATTGGACAGGGAGAAGCATATGGCTACACCTTC many TRBJ1-2 15 TRBV29-1 TRBD1
CASSRSLFGYTQYF TGTGCCAGTAGTAGGTCCCTCTTTGGCTATACGCAGTATTTT - TRBJ2-3 14 TRBV19 -
CASSPGQGNYEQYF TGTGCCAGCAGCCCGGGACAGGGGAACTACGAGCAGTACTTC - TRBJ2-7 14 TRBV7-9 TRBD1
CASSTGTGRTPLHF TGTGCCAGCAGCACCGGGACAGGGAGGACACCCCTCCACTTT few TRBJ1-6 14 TRBV6-5 TRBD1
CASSFPAGSTDTQYF TGCGCCAGCAGCTTTCCAGCGGGCAGCACAGATACGCAGTATTTT many TRBJ2-3 15 TRBV5-1 -
CASSAPGVHNEQFF TGTGCCAGCAGCGCCCCCGGGGTCCACAATGAGCAGTTCTTC - TRBJ2-1 14 TRBV9 -
CASSLAGIANQPQHF TGTGCCAGCAGCTTAGCCGGAATTGCCAATCAGCCCCAGCATTTT many TRBJ1-5 15 TRBV7-2 -
CASSQDRESNQPQHF TGTGCCAGCAGCCAAGATAGGGAGAGCAATCAGCCCCAGCATTTT many TRBJ1-5 15 TRBV4-2 -
CASSPPVNRAEGYF TGCGCCAGCAGCCCACCAGTAAACAGAGCCGAAGGGTACTTC many TRBJ2-7 14 TRBV5-1 -
CSARASVFDTQYF TGCAGTGCTCGTGCTTCGGTCTTCGATACGCAGTATTTT many TRBJ2-3 13 TRBV20-1 -
CASRDRSPNSPLHF TGTGCCAGCAGGGACCGCTCTCCAAATTCACCCCTCCACTTT many TRBJ1-6 14 TRBV2 -
CASSWRMGNEQFF TGTGCCAGCAGCTGGCGGATGGGGAATGAGCAGTTCTTC many TRBJ2-1 13 TRBV7-2 -
CSVFSPGGIAVYGYTF TGCAGCGTTTTTTCTCCGGGGGGCATCGCCGTCTATGGCTACACCTTC - TRBJ1-2 16 TRBV29-1 -
CASSRKPNTEAFF TGTGCCAGCAGTAGGAAGCCGAACACTGAAGCTTTCTTT - TRBJ1-1 13 TRBV27 -
CASSLRGPGANVLTF TGTGCCAGCAGCTTAAGGGGACCTGGGGCCAACGTCCTGACTTTC many TRBJ2-6 15 TRBV7-3 -
CASSVGPLVSVGTEAFF TGTGCCAGCAGCGTAGGGCCCCTCGTTTCGGTGGGCACTGAAGCTTTCTTT - TRBJ1-1 17 TRBV9 -
CASERTEAFF TGTGCCAGCGAGAGAACTGAAGCTTTCTTT many TRBJ1-1 10 TRBV28 -
CATGGTQETQYF TGTGCCACCGGGGGGACGCAAGAGACCCAGTACTTC - TRBJ2-5 12 TRBV10-3 TRBD2
CASSRTGNPWNGNTIYF TGTGCCAGCAGCCGAACAGGGAATCCTTGGAACGGAAACACCATATATTTT many TRBJ1-3 17 TRBV27 -
CASSFGTSGVYEQYF TGTGCCAGCAGCTTCGGGACTAGCGGGGTCTACGAGCAGTACTTC many TRBJ2-7 15 TRBV5-6 TRBD2